The rows below give T cell receptor beta chains drawn from one sample of a study of vaccination and CD4 T cells after COVID-19. TCRdb independently ran MiXCR on the PCR reads; one entry per CDR3 protein. The table lists around 30,000 distinct CDR3 sequences, around 50% of them singletons, with 5.5% to 7.5% in the top ten. Sequencing was performed on CD4+ T cells from blood, taken about 7 months after SARS-CoV-2 vaccination. Receptors were obtained from a human donor who had recovered from COVID-19. CDR3s include the opening cysteine and the closing phenylalanine or tryptophan. Each record gives: clone size, V gene, J gene, D gene, CDR3 protein, CDR3 DNA. The D gene is left open where the match is weak. Clone size, where shown, is once, few, many, or a class for clones that have expanded.

clone size: NA
V gene: TRBV27
J gene: TRBJ1-5
D gene: NA
CDR3 protein: CASRGWGPQHF
CDR3 DNA: TGTGCCAGCAGGGGATGGGGGCCCCAGCATTTT

clone size: few
V gene: TRBV28
J gene: TRBJ1-2
D gene: NA
CDR3 protein: CASSARGYGYTF
CDR3 DNA: TGTGCCAGCAGTGCGAGGGGCTATGGCTACACCTTC

clone size: few
V gene: TRBV24-1
J gene: TRBJ2-5
D gene: NA
CDR3 protein: CATSGWTFQYF
CDR3 DNA: TGTGCCACCAGTGGCTGGACCTTCCAGTACTTC

clone size: few
V gene: TRBV20-1
J gene: TRBJ2-5
D gene: NA
CDR3 protein: CSAYYQETQYF
CDR3 DNA: TGCAGTGCGTACTACCAAGAGACCCAGTACTTC

clone size: NA
V gene: TRBV7-2
J gene: TRBJ2-3
D gene: TRBD1
CDR3 protein: CASNTGVSDTQYF
CDR3 DNA: TGTGCCAGCAACACAGGGGTATCAGATACGCAGTATTTT

clone size: NA
V gene: TRBV7-3
J gene: TRBJ1-2
D gene: NA
CDR3 protein: CASSLMAGSNYGYTF
CDR3 DNA: TGTGCCAGCAGCTTAATGGCAGGATCCAACTATGGCTACACCTTC

clone size: NA
V gene: TRBV6-5
J gene: TRBJ2-7
D gene: TRBD2
CDR3 protein: CASSSLSGGPINEQYF
CDR3 DNA: TGTGCCAGCAGTTCCCTCTCGGGAGGGCCAATCAACGAGCAGTACTTC

clone size: few
V gene: TRBV7-8
J gene: TRBJ2-1
D gene: NA
CDR3 protein: CASSFRRDNNEQFF
CDR3 DNA: TGTGCCAGCAGCTTCCGGCGGGATAACAATGAGCAGTTCTTC

clone size: NA
V gene: TRBV19
J gene: TRBJ1-5
D gene: TRBD1
CDR3 protein: CASTNRGKIQPQHF
CDR3 DNA: TGTGCCAGTACCAACAGGGGAAAGATTCAGCCCCAGCATTTT

clone size: NA
V gene: TRBV27
J gene: TRBJ1-5
D gene: NA
CDR3 protein: CASSRHGTNQPQHF
CDR3 DNA: TGTGCCAGCAGCCGACACGGGACAAATCAGCCCCAGCATTTT

clone size: NA
V gene: TRBV7-2
J gene: TRBJ2-3
D gene: TRBD2
CDR3 protein: CASSLGAGGTQYF
CDR3 DNA: TGTGCCAGCAGCTTAGGTGCGGGGGGTACGCAGTATTTT

clone size: few
V gene: TRBV7-9
J gene: TRBJ2-3
D gene: NA
CDR3 protein: CASSLSTGYTDTQYF
CDR3 DNA: TGTGCCAGCAGCTTGTCAACAGGGTACACAGATACGCAGTATTTT

clone size: NA
V gene: TRBV25-1
J gene: TRBJ2-1
D gene: NA
CDR3 protein: CASSDGSYNEQFF
CDR3 DNA: TGTGCCAGCAGTGATGGCTCCTACAATGAGCAGTTCTTC

clone size: few
V gene: TRBV6-1
J gene: TRBJ1-2
D gene: NA
CDR3 protein: CASSTSLGLANYGYTF
CDR3 DNA: TGTGCCAGCAGTACGTCCCTCGGGTTAGCTAACTATGGCTACACCTTC

clone size: NA
V gene: TRBV27
J gene: TRBJ1-6
D gene: NA
CDR3 protein: CASSFQGSGNSPLHF
CDR3 DNA: TGTGCCAGCAGTTTTCAGGGCTCTGGAAATTCACCCCTCCACTTT

clone size: once
V gene: TRBV7-2
J gene: TRBJ2-3
D gene: NA
CDR3 protein: CASSSGGQRTIDTQYF
CDR3 DNA: TGTGCCAGCAGCTCCGGGGGGCAGCGGACCATAGATACGCAGTATTTT

clone size: NA
V gene: TRBV27
J gene: TRBJ2-3
D gene: NA
CDR3 protein: CASSFGKSTDTQYF
CDR3 DNA: TGTGCCAGCAGTTTCGGCAAAAGCACAGATACGCAGTATTTT

clone size: few
V gene: TRBV6-1
J gene: TRBJ2-5
D gene: NA
CDR3 protein: CASTETVGETQYF
CDR3 DNA: TGTGCCAGCACCGAGACAGTAGGAGAGACCCAGTACTTC

clone size: NA
V gene: TRBV5-6
J gene: TRBJ2-7
D gene: NA
CDR3 protein: CASSLAQYSYEQYF
CDR3 DNA: TGTGCCAGCAGCTTAGCACAGTACTCCTACGAGCAGTACTTC

clone size: few
V gene: TRBV7-9
J gene: TRBJ2-7
D gene: TRBD1
CDR3 protein: CASSYSQGALVLYEQYF
CDR3 DNA: TGTGCCAGCAGCTACTCACAGGGGGCTCTGGTCCTATACGAGCAGTACTTC

clone size: NA
V gene: TRBV27
J gene: TRBJ2-7
D gene: NA
CDR3 protein: CASSFGGRSEQYF
CDR3 DNA: TGTGCCAGCAGTTTTGGGGGCCGGAGCGAGCAGTACTTC

clone size: NA
V gene: TRBV2
J gene: TRBJ2-7
D gene: TRBD1
CDR3 protein: CAGGQGYEQYF
CDR3 DNA: TGTGCCGGGGGACAGGGCTACGAGCAGTACTTC

clone size: once
V gene: TRBV28
J gene: TRBJ1-1
D gene: NA
CDR3 protein: CASSPQVNTEAFF
CDR3 DNA: TGTGCCAGCAGTCCCCAGGTGAACACTGAAGCTTTCTTT

clone size: medium-sized
V gene: TRBV6-4
J gene: TRBJ2-3
D gene: TRBD2
CDR3 protein: CASSEGSGSDTQYF
CDR3 DNA: TGTGCCAGCAGTGAAGGTAGCGGGTCGGATACGCAGTATTTT

clone size: NA
V gene: TRBV19
J gene: TRBJ1-1
D gene: NA
CDR3 protein: CASSSTGSNEAFF
CDR3 DNA: TGTGCCAGTAGCTCGACAGGATCCAATGAAGCTTTCTTT

clone size: once
V gene: TRBV14
J gene: TRBJ2-7
D gene: NA
CDR3 protein: CASSHRGITFDEQYF
CDR3 DNA: TGTGCCAGCAGCCACAGGGGAATAACCTTCGACGAGCAGTACTTC

clone size: NA
V gene: TRBV20-1
J gene: TRBJ2-7
D gene: TRBD2
CDR3 protein: CSARGSGRALAEQYF
CDR3 DNA: TGCAGTGCTAGAGGGAGCGGGAGGGCCCTGGCCGAGCAGTACTTC

clone size: NA
V gene: TRBV7-2
J gene: TRBJ2-3
D gene: NA
CDR3 protein: CASSFGGFTDTQYF
CDR3 DNA: TGTGCCAGCAGCTTTGGCGGATTCACAGATACGCAGTATTTT

clone size: NA
V gene: TRBV2
J gene: TRBJ2-7
D gene: NA
CDR3 protein: CASSHPDRGEQYF
CDR3 DNA: TGTGCCAGCAGCCACCCCGACCGGGGCGAGCAGTACTTC

clone size: few
V gene: TRBV20-1
J gene: TRBJ2-7
D gene: TRBD1
CDR3 protein: CSAILRDRGRYEQYF
CDR3 DNA: TGCAGTGCTATACTAAGGGACAGGGGGCGGTACGAGCAGTACTTC

clone size: NA
V gene: TRBV27
J gene: TRBJ2-1
D gene: NA
CDR3 protein: CASLSTNEQFF
CDR3 DNA: TGTGCCAGTCTCTCTACGAATGAGCAGTTCTTC

clone size: NA
V gene: TRBV7-9
J gene: TRBJ1-5
D gene: TRBD1
CDR3 protein: CASSLLGQGVRGNQPQHF
CDR3 DNA: TGTGCCAGCAGCTTACTCGGACAGGGGGTAAGGGGCAATCAGCCCCAGCATTTT

clone size: NA
V gene: TRBV7-9
J gene: TRBJ2-7
D gene: NA
CDR3 protein: CASRPGQNSYEQYF
CDR3 DNA: TGTGCCAGCAGACCCGGACAGAACTCCTACGAGCAGTACTTC

clone size: NA
V gene: TRBV6-5
J gene: TRBJ2-1
D gene: TRBD2
CDR3 protein: CASSSGLAGINEQFF
CDR3 DNA: TGTGCCAGCAGTTCGGGACTAGCGGGGATCAATGAGCAGTTCTTC

clone size: NA
V gene: TRBV20-1
J gene: TRBJ2-1
D gene: NA
CDR3 protein: CSARGRKYNEQFF
CDR3 DNA: TGCAGTGCTCGGGGACGCAAATACAATGAGCAGTTCTTC

clone size: NA
V gene: TRBV6-6
J gene: TRBJ1-1
D gene: TRBD1
CDR3 protein: CASSAGQHTEAFF
CDR3 DNA: TGTGCCAGCAGTGCGGGACAGCACACTGAAGCTTTCTTT

clone size: NA
V gene: TRBV28
J gene: TRBJ1-1
D gene: NA
CDR3 protein: CASSFPYGGKEAFF
CDR3 DNA: TGTGCCAGCAGTTTCCCCTACGGGGGGAAGGAGGCTTTCTTT

clone size: few
V gene: TRBV7-2
J gene: TRBJ2-7
D gene: NA
CDR3 protein: CASSLAFYEQYF
CDR3 DNA: TGTGCCAGCAGCTTAGCGTTCTACGAGCAGTACTTC

clone size: once
V gene: TRBV24-1
J gene: TRBJ2-3
D gene: NA
CDR3 protein: CATSDSGSTDTQYF
CDR3 DNA: TGTGCCACCAGTGACTCAGGGAGCACAGATACGCAGTATTTT

clone size: few
V gene: TRBV7-2
J gene: TRBJ2-5
D gene: NA
CDR3 protein: CASSLTATGTQYF
CDR3 DNA: TGTGCCAGCAGCCTAACGGCGACGGGGACCCAGTACTTC

clone size: NA
V gene: TRBV4-1
J gene: TRBJ1-6
D gene: TRBD1
CDR3 protein: CASSQEQGTYNSPLHF
CDR3 DNA: TGCGCCAGCAGCCAAGAACAGGGGACCTATAATTCACCCCTCCACTTT

clone size: NA
V gene: TRBV20-1
J gene: TRBJ2-1
D gene: TRBD2
CDR3 protein: CSAISVGLAGGPSSYNEQFF
CDR3 DNA: TGCAGTGCTATCTCAGTGGGACTAGCGGGAGGGCCCAGCTCCTACAATGAGCAGTTCTTC

clone size: few
V gene: TRBV7-9
J gene: TRBJ2-3
D gene: NA
CDR3 protein: CASSQSGSDTQYF
CDR3 DNA: TGTGCCAGCAGCCAATCAGGATCAGATACGCAGTATTTT

clone size: NA
V gene: TRBV20-1
J gene: TRBJ1-1
D gene: TRBD1
CDR3 protein: CSARTGGTSREAFF
CDR3 DNA: TGCAGTGCGCGGACAGGGGGAACCTCTCGCGAAGCTTTCTTT

clone size: NA
V gene: TRBV6-1
J gene: TRBJ2-5
D gene: TRBD2
CDR3 protein: CASSEWLAGPQETQYF
CDR3 DNA: TGTGCCAGCAGTGAATGGCTAGCGGGGCCCCAAGAGACCCAGTACTTC

clone size: NA
V gene: TRBV20-1
J gene: TRBJ2-1
D gene: NA
CDR3 protein: CSARDGWQFF
CDR3 DNA: TGCAGTGCTAGAGATGGTTGGCAGTTCTTC

clone size: NA
V gene: TRBV7-9
J gene: TRBJ1-6
D gene: NA
CDR3 protein: CASSSTSGESNSSYNSPLHF
CDR3 DNA: TGTGCCAGCAGCTCGACATCAGGGGAATCGAATAGCTCCTATAATTCACCCCTCCACTTT

clone size: NA
V gene: TRBV20-1
J gene: TRBJ2-7
D gene: NA
CDR3 protein: CSAPGPIRVPSYEQYF
CDR3 DNA: TGCAGTGCCCCAGGCCCAATACGGGTCCCCTCCTACGAGCAGTACTTC

clone size: few
V gene: TRBV20-1
J gene: TRBJ1-5
D gene: NA
CDR3 protein: CSAPRGYNQPQHF
CDR3 DNA: TGCAGTGCTCCTCGGGGCTACAATCAGCCCCAGCATTTT

clone size: NA
V gene: TRBV20-1
J gene: TRBJ1-2
D gene: NA
CDR3 protein: CSARGVGGYTF
CDR3 DNA: TGCAGTGCTAGGGGCGTGGGTGGCTACACCTTC

clone size: few
V gene: TRBV20-1
J gene: TRBJ1-5
D gene: NA
CDR3 protein: CSASPRSRGRSNQPQHF
CDR3 DNA: TGCAGTGCTAGCCCCCGTAGTAGGGGCCGAAGCAATCAGCCCCAGCATTTT

clone size: NA
V gene: TRBV20-1
J gene: TRBJ1-2
D gene: NA
CDR3 protein: CSARKTDYGYTF
CDR3 DNA: TGCAGTGCTAGAAAGACAGACTATGGCTACACCTTC

clone size: few
V gene: TRBV23-1
J gene: TRBJ2-5
D gene: NA
CDR3 protein: CASSRKGPSAQETQYF
CDR3 DNA: TGCGCCAGCTCTCGGAAGGGACCGTCGGCCCAAGAGACCCAGTACTTC